A single sample is the source of the 8 T cell receptor beta chains below, sequenced in a study of T cells after yellow fever vaccination. One entry per CDR3 protein results from TCRdb running MiXCR on the 5' RACE reads. Among 200,000 to 300,000 distinct CDR3 sequences listed, 6.9% were seen once. The sample in question was CD4+ T cells sorted from PBMCs, obtained 15 days after the yellow fever booster vaccination. The receptors were sampled from a man aged 30 to 39 who received the YFV17D yellow fever vaccine.

Many counts were recorded for this clonotype. The chain joins TRBV6-1 to TRBJ2-5; tentative D call: TRBD2 (7 bases). This CDR3 spans 14 amino acids. V was cut by 6 bases and J by 5 bases, with 16 bases left in between. CDR1 and CDR2 (germline): MNHNS, SASEGT. The CDR3 reads CASSTPGGQETQYF. Written as DNA, the CDR3 is TGTGCCAGCAGCACCCCGGGGGGCCAGGAGACCCAGTACTTC.

This chain uses TRBV19 with TRBJ2-1; 8 bases are a match to TRBD2. With 4 bases clipped from V and 15 bases from J, the junction kept 8 bases outside the gene matches. The CDR3 loop spans 12 amino acids. Germline CDR1 is LNHDA and CDR2 is SQIVND (reference sequence). In DNA form, the CDR3 reads TGTGCCAGTAGTAACGTCAGGGGACTAGTGTTCTTC. Amino acids: CASSNVRGLVFF.

At least ten counts were recorded for this clonotype. The chain employs TRBV4-3 and TRBJ2-7; D is perhaps TRBD1 (6 bases). Trimming removed 1 base at V and 3 bases at J, with 13 bases between. The V gene's germline CDR1 is LGHNA and CDR2 YSLEER. The CDR3 runs to 15 residues. CDR3 in amino acids: CASSQARDTGYEQYF. The DNA of the CDR3 is TGCGCCAGCAGCCAAGCACGGGACACCGGCTACGAGCAGTACTTC.

The genes are TRBV7-2 and TRBJ2-7, with a possible D match to TRBD1 (5 bases). The CDR3 totals 14 residues. V lost 1 base and J lost 6, with 13 bases in between. CDR1 SGHTA and CDR2 FQGNSA come from the germline V gene. The CDR3 nucleotides read TGTGCCAGCAGCTTAGGTGGGGTTCAGGGCGAGCAGTACTTC. Its translation is CASSLGGVQGEQYF.

This clonotype was found many times. The chain recombines TRBV4-2 with TRBJ1-1, with D perhaps matching TRBD1 (5 bases). Germline V gene sequence: CDR1 LGHNA, CDR2 YNFKEQ. V was shortened by 6 bases and J by 1 base, with 18 bases between the two germline ends. There are 16 residues in the CDR3. CDR3 loop: CASSSQGTSPNTEAFF. In DNA form, the CDR3 reads TGTGCCAGCAGTTCCCAGGGTACGTCACCGAACACTGAAGCTTTCTTT.

This clonotype turned up a few times. The V and J genes are TRBV18 and TRBJ2-3; the match to TRBD2 covers 14 bases. The junction had 4 bases not matched to a gene; V was cut back by 6 bases and J by 5 bases. Germline V gene sequence: CDR1 KGHSH, CDR2 LQKENI. This CDR3 is built from 15 residues. CDR3: CASSQGLAGVDTQYF. As DNA, the CDR3 is TGTGCCAGCTCCCAGGGACTAGCGGGAGTAGATACGCAGTATTTT.

This clonotype showed up many times. Here the CDR3 DNA reads TGCGCCAGCAGCTTGGAGGCAGGGGGCTACAATGAGCAGTTCTTC. Protein: CASSLEAGGYNEQFF. The V and J genes are TRBV5-1 and TRBJ2-1, with 7 bases lining up with TRBD1. The CDR3 runs to 15 residues. Germline CDR1 reads SGHRS; CDR2 reads YFSETQ. V shed 0 bases, J shed 3 bases, and the junction held 3 bases outside the gene matches. Using reference TRBV5-1 and TRBJ2-1 for the parts outside the CDR3, the full variable domain is KAGVTQTPRYLIKTRGQQVTLSCSPISGHRSVSWYQQTPGQGLQFLFEYFSETQRNKGNFPGRFSGRQFSNSRSEMNVSTLELGDSALYLCASSLEAGGYNEQFFGPGTRLTVL.

A few counts support this clonotype. The chain has TRBV6-5 and TRBJ2-7; D unresolved. V lost 2 bases, J lost 7 bases, and 12 bases lay in between. The germline V gene has CDR1 MNHEY and CDR2 SVGAGI. CDR3 size: 13 residues. The CDR3 DNA is TGTGCCAGCAGTTACCGCGGACCCGGGGAGCAGTACTTC. The encoded protein is CASSYRGPGEQYF.